A selection of T cell receptor beta chains follows, all from one sample in a study of somatic mutations in cytotoxic T cells in rheumatoid arthritis. The data were produced by immunoSEQ multiplex PCR, yet TCRdb's version contains in-frame clones alone and is incomplete. The data show fewer than 20,000 clones, almost 85% seen once. The sample comprised CD8+ T cells sorted from blood. Receptor source: an adult with rheumatoid arthritis. Each CDR3 is given with its conserved first and last residue. D genes are given only for firm matches. The size field is filled for only some rows; it gives once, few, many or a size class.

CDR3	DNA	V	J	size	D
CASSLWAGKNEKLFF	TGTGCCAGCAGCTTATGGGCAGGGAAAAATGAAAAACTGTTTTTT	TRBV7-8	TRBJ1-4	.	.
CASSPPDRGAYGYTF	TGTGCCAGCAGCCCTCCGGACAGGGGAGCTTATGGCTACACCTTC	TRBV7-9	TRBJ1-2	.	TRBD1
CASSLVSNTGELFF	TGTGCCAGCAGCTTGGTGTCGAACACCGGGGAGCTGTTTTTT	TRBV7-9	TRBJ2-2	.	.
CASSLLALTDTQYF	TGTGCCAGCAGTTTACTAGCCCTCACAGATACGCAGTATTTT	TRBV27	TRBJ2-3	.	.
CASSVGSRGAQLNNEQFF	TGTGCCAGCAGCGTAGGTTCGCGGGGGGCCCAACTAAACAATGAGCAGTTCTTC	TRBV9	TRBJ2-1	.	TRBD2
CASSLVAGEGHEQFF	TGCGCCAGCAGCTTGGTTGCGGGAGAGGGGCATGAGCAGTTCTTC	TRBV5-1	TRBJ2-1	.	TRBD2
CASAWRDSNNEQFF	TGTGCCAGCGCGTGGAGGGACAGCAACAATGAGCAGTTCTTC	TRBV6-1	TRBJ2-1	.	.
CASSLRDGNTEAFF	TGTGCCAGCAGTTTGAGAGACGGGAACACTGAAGCTTTCTTT	TRBV28	TRBJ1-1	few	.
CASSYRDPTEAFF	TGCGCCAGCAGTTACAGGGACCCCACTGAAGCTTTCTTT	TRBV5-1	TRBJ1-1	.	.
CASRTGLLGEKLFF	TGTGCCAGCAGGACGGGACTCCTGGGGGAAAAACTGTTTTTT	TRBV6-5	TRBJ1-4	.	.
CASSSSGQGNTEAFF	TGTGCCAGCAGCTCATCCGGACAGGGGAACACTGAAGCTTTCTTT	TRBV7-9	TRBJ1-1	.	TRBD1
CAIRERQAEDEQYF	TGTGCCATCAGAGAGAGACAGGCAGAAGACGAGCAGTACTTC	TRBV10-3	TRBJ2-7	.	.
CATSRDTGAMNTEAFF	TGTGCCACCAGCAGAGATACAGGGGCTATGAACACTGAAGCTTTCTTT	TRBV15	TRBJ1-1	.	TRBD1
CASSFGGGGGDEQFF	TGTGCCAGCAGCTTCGGCGGGGGTGGGGGTGATGAGCAGTTCTTC	TRBV7-9	TRBJ2-1	.	TRBD2
CASSEIRGSNQPQHF	TGTGCCAGCAGTGAAATCAGGGGGAGCAATCAGCCCCAGCATTTT	TRBV6-1	TRBJ1-5	.	TRBD1
CASSRDRGFTEAFF	TGTGCCAGCAGTCGGGACAGGGGGTTTACTGAAGCTTTCTTT	TRBV6-6	TRBJ1-1	.	TRBD1
CASGVPRGEDNEQFF	TGTGCCAGCGGAGTGCCCCGGGGGGAGGACAATGAGCAGTTCTTC	TRBV9	TRBJ2-1	.	TRBD2
CAWSVPRHGSYEQYF	TGTGCCTGGAGTGTACCTCGGCACGGCTCCTACGAGCAGTACTTC	TRBV30	TRBJ2-7	.	.
CASGSLRETPYNEQFF	TGTGCCAGCGGATCCTTGCGGGAGACCCCCTACAATGAGCAGTTCTTC	TRBV2	TRBJ2-1	few	TRBD2
CASGHLAGSTDTQYF	TGCGCCAGCGGTCATCTAGCGGGGAGCACAGATACGCAGTATTTT	TRBV10-1	TRBJ2-3	once	TRBD2
CASSFSPTGELFF	TGTGCCAGCAGTTTCTCCCCCACCGGGGAGCTGTTTTTT	TRBV27	TRBJ2-2	few	.
CASSPYTGEQFF	TGCGCCAGCAGCCCATATACCGGTGAGCAGTTCTTC	TRBV4-3	TRBJ2-1	.	.
CASSLLGPRVDNSPLHF	TGTGCCAGCAGCTTATTGGGCCCTAGGGTCGATAATTCACCCCTCCACTTT	TRBV7-2	TRBJ1-6	.	.